This T cell receptor beta chain emerged from a study of cytomegalovirus exposure and HLA in healthy donors. Vbeta (60) and Jbeta (13) primers were used in the PCR. The assay was immunoSEQ multiplex PCR, and TCRdb's table has in-frame clones only and misses some. Among roughly 100,000 clones, about four fifths were seen once, and the ten largest hold less than 3.5%. This clone was seen a few times. The antigen is unknown. When sampled, the donors appeared nominally healthy, though they likely had unrecorded immune exposures. Study conclusions and caveats: Previous analysis showed most TCR beta V segments were productive about 87% or about 30% of the time.

The TCR comes from a male donor in good health and CMV-seropositive. Sequencing was performed on PBMCs.

CDR3 nucleotide sequence: TGTGCCAGCAGCTTAGGGACAGCTACCAATCAGCCCCAGCATTTT. Translating it yields CASSLGTATNQPQHF. The rearrangement joins TRBV7-2 to TRBJ1-5; the D gene is possibly TRBD1 (6 bases). Germline lookup yields CDR1 SGHTA and CDR2 FQGNSA. V was shortened by 1 base and J by 3 bases, with 10 bases between the two germline ends. This CDR3 has 15 amino acids.